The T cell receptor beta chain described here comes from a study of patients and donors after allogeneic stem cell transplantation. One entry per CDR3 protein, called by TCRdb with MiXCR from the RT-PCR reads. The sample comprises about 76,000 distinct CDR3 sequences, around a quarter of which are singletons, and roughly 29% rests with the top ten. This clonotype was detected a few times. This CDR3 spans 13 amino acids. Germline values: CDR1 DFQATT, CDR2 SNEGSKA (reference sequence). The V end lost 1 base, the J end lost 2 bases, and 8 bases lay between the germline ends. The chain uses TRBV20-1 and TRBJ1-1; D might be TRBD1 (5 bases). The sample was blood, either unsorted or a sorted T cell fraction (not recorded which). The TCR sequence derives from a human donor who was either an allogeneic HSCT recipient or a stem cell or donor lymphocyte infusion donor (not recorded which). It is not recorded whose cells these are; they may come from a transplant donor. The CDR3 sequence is CSARVTGNTEAFF. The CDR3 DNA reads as TGCAGTGCTAGAGTAACAGGAAACACTGAAGCTTTCTTT.